This T cell receptor (beta chain) was recovered during a study of T cell responses to AZD1222 COVID-19 vaccine. Study-wide results and limits: Mapped onto spike, vaccine-associated CD4 TCRs spanned it and were dominant at 160-218 and 743-854. Unmutated variant regions reportedly attract nearly half of all spike-specific TCRs. Seropositive AZD1222 recipients at baseline numbered only 5 or 6.

The table came from immunoSEQ multiplex PCR; TCRdb's copy has only in-frame clones and leaves some out. The data contain about 56,000 clones, 86% of them singletons. Details on this clone: The antigen remains unidentified.

CDR3 length equals 15 residues. The J segment lost 8 bases and the V segment lost 2 bases, leaving 11 bases of the junction unmatched. CDR1 and CDR2 (germline): MNHEY, SVGAGI. V and J are TRBV6-5 and TRBJ1-2; 7 nucleotides match TRBD1. This sequence originates from an adult who received the AZD1222 COVID-19 vaccine. This specimen consisted of peripheral blood, obtained 28 days after the second AZD1222 dose. In DNA, the CDR3 is TGTGCCAGCAGTTACCAACTCGTAACAGGGGACGGCTACACCTTC. Protein sequence: CASSYQLVTGDGYTF.